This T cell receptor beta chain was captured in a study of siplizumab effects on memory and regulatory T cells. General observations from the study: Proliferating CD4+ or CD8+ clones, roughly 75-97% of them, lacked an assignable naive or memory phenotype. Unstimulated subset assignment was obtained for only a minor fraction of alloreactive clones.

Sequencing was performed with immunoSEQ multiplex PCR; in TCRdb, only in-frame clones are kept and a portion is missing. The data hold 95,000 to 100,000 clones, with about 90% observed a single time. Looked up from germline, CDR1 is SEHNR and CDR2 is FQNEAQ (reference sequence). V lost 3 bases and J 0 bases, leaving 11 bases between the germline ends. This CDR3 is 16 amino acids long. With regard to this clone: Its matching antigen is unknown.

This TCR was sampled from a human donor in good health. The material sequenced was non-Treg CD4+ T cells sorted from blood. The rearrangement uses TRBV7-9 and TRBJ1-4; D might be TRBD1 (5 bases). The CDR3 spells CASSLPVGATNEKLFF. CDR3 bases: TGTGCCAGCAGCTTGCCTGTGGGGGCAACTAATGAAAAACTGTTTTTT.